These 4 T cell receptor beta chains were sequenced from one sample in a study of neurological immune-mediated disorders. One entry per CDR3 protein results from TCRdb running MiXCR on the 5' RACE reads. The table records around 40,000 distinct CDR3 sequences, over 9.5% of them present only once. Sequencing was done on a sample of PBMCs. The receptor set was obtained from a female donor in good health.

Many counts were recorded for this clonotype. This chain links TRBV5-1 with TRBJ2-3, with D possibly matching TRBD2 (6 bases). The CDR3 consists of 16 residues. V lost 2 bases, J lost 3 bases, and 16 bases lay in between. Germline V gene data show CDR1 as SGHRS and CDR2 as YFSETQ. In nucleotides, the CDR3 is TGCGCCAGCAGCTTTTTAATAAAGGAGGGAACAGATACGCAGTATTTT. It yields the protein CASSFLIKEGTDTQYF. The full variable domain, its missing parts supplied by reference TRBV5-1 and TRBJ2-3, is KAGVTQTPRYLIKTRGQQVTLSCSPISGHRSVSWYQQTPGQGLQFLFEYFSETQRNKGNFPGRFSGRQFSNSRSEMNVSTLELGDSALYLCASSFLIKEGTDTQYFGPGTRLTVL.

In this sample, this clonotype turned up many times. The chain combines TRBV15 with TRBJ2-3; 9 nucleotides line up with TRBD2. Germline loops: CDR1 LNHNV, CDR2 YYDKDF (reference sequence). The CDR3 consists of 17 residues. Trimming took 2 bases from V and 5 from J; bases not matched to a gene: 11. CDR3 sequence reads: CATSRPRGGRALDTQYF. The CDR3 bases are TGTGCCACCAGCAGACCCCGGGGCGGGAGGGCTTTAGATACGCAGTATTTT.

This clonotype was recorded at least ten times. This chain joins TRBV7-6 and TRBJ2-6; TRBD1 or TRBD2 may be the D gene (5 bases each). Trimming took 5 bases from V and 0 from J, leaving 20 bases between them. CDR1 is SGHVS, CDR2 FNYEAQ, per germline. CDR3 length: 19 amino acids. In DNA, the CDR3 is TGTGCCAGCAGCCCCGTAACTGGGACGGCTCTCTCTGGGGCCAACGTCCTGACTTTC. It is translated as CASSPVTGTALSGANVLTF.

J is TRBJ2-1 and V is TRBV5-1; 8 bases line up with TRBD2. V shed 2 bases, J shed 8 bases, and the junction held 9 bases outside the gene matches. This CDR3 contains 15 residues. Germline V gene lookup returns CDR1 SGHRS and CDR2 YFSETQ. CDR3 loop: CASSFEIAGYDEQFF. The CDR3 DNA follows: TGCGCCAGCAGCTTTGAAATAGCGGGGTACGATGAGCAGTTCTTC.